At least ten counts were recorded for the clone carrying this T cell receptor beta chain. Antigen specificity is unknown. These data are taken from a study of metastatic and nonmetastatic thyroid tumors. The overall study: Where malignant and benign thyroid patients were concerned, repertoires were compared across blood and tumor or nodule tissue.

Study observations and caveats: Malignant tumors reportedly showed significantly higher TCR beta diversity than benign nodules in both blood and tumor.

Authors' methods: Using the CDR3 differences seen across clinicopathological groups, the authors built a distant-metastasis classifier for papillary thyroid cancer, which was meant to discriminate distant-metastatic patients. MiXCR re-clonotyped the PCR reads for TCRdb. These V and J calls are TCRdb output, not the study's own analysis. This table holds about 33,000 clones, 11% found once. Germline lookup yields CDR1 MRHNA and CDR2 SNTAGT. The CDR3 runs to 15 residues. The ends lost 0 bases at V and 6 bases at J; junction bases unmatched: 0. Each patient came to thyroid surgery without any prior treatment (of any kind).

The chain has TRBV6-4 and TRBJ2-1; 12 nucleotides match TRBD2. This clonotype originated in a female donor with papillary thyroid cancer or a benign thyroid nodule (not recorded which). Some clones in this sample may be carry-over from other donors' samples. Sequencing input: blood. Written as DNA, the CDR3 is TGTGCCAGCAGTGACTCGACTAGCGGGAGCAATGAGCAGTTCTTC. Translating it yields CASSDSTSGSNEQFF.